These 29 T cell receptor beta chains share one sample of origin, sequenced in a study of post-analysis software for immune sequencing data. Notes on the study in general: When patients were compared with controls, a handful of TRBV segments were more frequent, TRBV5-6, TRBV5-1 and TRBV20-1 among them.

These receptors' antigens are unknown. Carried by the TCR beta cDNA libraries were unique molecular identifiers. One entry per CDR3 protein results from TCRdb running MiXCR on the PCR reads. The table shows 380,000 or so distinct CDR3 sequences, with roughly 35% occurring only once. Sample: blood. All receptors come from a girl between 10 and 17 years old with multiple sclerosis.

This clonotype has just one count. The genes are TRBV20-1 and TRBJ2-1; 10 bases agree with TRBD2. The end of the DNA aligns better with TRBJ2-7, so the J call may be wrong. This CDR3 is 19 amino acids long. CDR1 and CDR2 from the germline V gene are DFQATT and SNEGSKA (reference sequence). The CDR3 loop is CSARGRERGGQEAYNEQYF. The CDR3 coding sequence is TGCAGTGCTAGAGGTCGGGAGCGGGGGGGCCAAGAAGCCTACAATGAGCAGTACTTC.

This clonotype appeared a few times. This CDR3 reads CASPRGRVHGYTF. Here the CDR3 DNA reads TGTGCCAGCCCTAGGGGAAGGGTCCATGGCTACACCTTC. The chain is built from TRBV6-5 and TRBJ1-2, with D possibly being TRBD1 (5 bases). This CDR3 is 13 amino acids long. The ends were cut back, 8 bases at V and 6 bases at J, with 16 bases in the middle. Germline CDR1 MNHEY, CDR2 SVGAGI.

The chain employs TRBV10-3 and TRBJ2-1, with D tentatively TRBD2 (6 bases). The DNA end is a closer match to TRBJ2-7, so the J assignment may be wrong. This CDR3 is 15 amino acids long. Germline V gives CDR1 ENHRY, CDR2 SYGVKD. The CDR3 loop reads CAISGRDLAGNEQYF. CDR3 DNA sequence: TGTGCCATCAGTGGAAGGGACTTGGCCGGCAATGAGCAGTACTTC.

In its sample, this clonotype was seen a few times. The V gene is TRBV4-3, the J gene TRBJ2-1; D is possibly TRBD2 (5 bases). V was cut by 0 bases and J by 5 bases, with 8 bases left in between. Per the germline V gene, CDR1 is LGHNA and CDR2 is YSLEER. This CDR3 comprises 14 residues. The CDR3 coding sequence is TGCGCCAGCAGCCAAGATGGGAGACACAATGAGCAGTTCTTC. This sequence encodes CASSQDGRHNEQFF.

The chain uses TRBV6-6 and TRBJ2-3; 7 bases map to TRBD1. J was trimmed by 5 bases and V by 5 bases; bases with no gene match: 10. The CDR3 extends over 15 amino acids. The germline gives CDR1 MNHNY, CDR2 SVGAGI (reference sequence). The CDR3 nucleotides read TGTGCCAGCAGTCCCGGGACAGCACCCAGAGATACGCAGTATTTT. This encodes CASSPGTAPRDTQYF.

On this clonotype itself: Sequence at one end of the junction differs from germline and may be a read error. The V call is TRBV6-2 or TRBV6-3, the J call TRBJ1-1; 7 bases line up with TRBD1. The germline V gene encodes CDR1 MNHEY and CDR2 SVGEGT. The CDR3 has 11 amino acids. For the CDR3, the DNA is TGCGCCAGTAGGGGGCTCACTGAAGCTTTCTTT. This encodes CASRGLTEAFF.

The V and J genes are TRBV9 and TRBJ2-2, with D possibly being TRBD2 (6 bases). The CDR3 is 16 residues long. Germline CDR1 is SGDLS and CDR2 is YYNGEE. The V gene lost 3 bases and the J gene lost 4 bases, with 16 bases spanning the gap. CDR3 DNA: TGTGCCAGCAGCGAGGAGGGGCCGGCTTTCACCGGGGAGCTGTTTTTT. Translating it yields CASSEEGPAFTGELFF.

The CDR3 region has the DNA TGCAGTGCTAGCTTAGCGGGGGGCCGGGAGACCCAGTACTTC. Amino acids: CSASLAGGRETQYF. The V gene is TRBV20-1, the J gene TRBJ2-7; 10 bases line up with TRBD2. The J call may be wrong; the DNA end is better matched by TRBJ2-5. The CDR3 sequence is 14 residues long. CDR1 and CDR2 (germline): DFQATT, SNEGSKA (reference sequence).

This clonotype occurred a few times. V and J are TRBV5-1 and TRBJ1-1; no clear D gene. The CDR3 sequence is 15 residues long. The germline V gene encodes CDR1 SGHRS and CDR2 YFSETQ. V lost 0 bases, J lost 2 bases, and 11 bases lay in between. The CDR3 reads CASSLARTINTEAFF. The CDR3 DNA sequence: TGCGCCAGCAGCTTGGCACGGACTATTAACACTGAAGCTTTCTTT.

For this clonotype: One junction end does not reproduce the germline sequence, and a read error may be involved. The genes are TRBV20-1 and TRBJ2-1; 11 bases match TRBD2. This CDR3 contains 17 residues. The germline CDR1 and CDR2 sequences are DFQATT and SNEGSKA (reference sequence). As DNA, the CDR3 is TGCAGTGCTAGAACTAGCGGGGGCTTGGGGTCCTGCAATGAGCAGTTCTTC. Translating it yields CSARTSGGLGSCNEQFF.

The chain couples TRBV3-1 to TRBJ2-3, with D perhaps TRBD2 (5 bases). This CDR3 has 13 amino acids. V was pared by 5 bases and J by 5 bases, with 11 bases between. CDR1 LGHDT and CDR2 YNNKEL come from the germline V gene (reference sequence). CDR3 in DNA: TGTGCCAGCAGCGCATTTGGGAGAGATACGCAGTATTTT. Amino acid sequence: CASSAFGRDTQYF.

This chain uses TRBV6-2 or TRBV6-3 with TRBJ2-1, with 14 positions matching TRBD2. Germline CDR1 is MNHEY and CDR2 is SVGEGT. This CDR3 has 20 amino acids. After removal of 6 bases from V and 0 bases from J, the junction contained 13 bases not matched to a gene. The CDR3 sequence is CASRDVKGLAGGNSYNEQFF. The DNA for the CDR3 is TGTGCCAGCAGGGACGTTAAAGGACTAGCGGGGGGCAACTCCTACAATGAGCAGTTCTTC.

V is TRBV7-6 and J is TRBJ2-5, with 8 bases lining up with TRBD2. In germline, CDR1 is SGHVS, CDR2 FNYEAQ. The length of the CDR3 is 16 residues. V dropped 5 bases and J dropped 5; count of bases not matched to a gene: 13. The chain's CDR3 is CASSRRLAGLGETQYF. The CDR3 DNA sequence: TGTGCCAGCAGCCGTCGATTAGCGGGGCTAGGGGAGACCCAGTACTTC.

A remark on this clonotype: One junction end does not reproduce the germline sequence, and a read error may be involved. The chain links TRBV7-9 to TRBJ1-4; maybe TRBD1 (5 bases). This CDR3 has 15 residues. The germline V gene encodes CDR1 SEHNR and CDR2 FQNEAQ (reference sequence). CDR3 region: CASSTGDGSNEKPFF. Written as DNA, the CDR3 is TGTGCCAGCAGCACAGGCGATGGGTCTAATGAAAAACCGTTTTTT.

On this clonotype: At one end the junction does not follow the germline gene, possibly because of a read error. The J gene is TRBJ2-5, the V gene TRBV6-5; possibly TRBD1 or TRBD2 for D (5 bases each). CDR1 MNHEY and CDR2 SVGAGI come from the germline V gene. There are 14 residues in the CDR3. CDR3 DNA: TGTGCCAGCAGGTACTCGACTACAGGAGAGACCCAGTACTTC. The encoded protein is CASRYSTTGETQYF.

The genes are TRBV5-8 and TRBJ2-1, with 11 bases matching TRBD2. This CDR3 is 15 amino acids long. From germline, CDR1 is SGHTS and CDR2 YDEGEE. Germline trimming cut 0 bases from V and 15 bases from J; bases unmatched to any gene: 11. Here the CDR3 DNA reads TGTGCCAGCAGCTTGGAACCCGGGACTAGCGGACTGTGGTTCTTC. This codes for CASSLEPGTSGLWFF.

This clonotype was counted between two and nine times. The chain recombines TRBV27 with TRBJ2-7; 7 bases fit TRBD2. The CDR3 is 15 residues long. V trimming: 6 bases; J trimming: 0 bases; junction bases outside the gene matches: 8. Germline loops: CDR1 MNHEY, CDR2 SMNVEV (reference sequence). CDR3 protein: CASSPVGGGSYEQYF. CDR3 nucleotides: TGTGCCAGCAGCCCAGTAGGCGGGGGCTCCTACGAGCAGTACTTC.

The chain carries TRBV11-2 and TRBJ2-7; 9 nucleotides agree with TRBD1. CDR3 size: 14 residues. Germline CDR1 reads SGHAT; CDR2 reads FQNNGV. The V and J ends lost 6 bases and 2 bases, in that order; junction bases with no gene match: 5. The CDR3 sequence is CASRQGQGPYEQYF. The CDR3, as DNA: TGTGCCAGCAGGCAGGGACAGGGCCCCTACGAGCAGTACTTC.

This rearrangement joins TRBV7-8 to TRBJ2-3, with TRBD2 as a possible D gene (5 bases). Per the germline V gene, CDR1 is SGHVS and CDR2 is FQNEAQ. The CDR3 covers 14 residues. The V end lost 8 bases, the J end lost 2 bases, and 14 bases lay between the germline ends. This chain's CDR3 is CASSQRSDTDTQYF. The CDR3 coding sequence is TGTGCCAGCTCGCAGCGGTCAGACACAGATACGCAGTATTTT.

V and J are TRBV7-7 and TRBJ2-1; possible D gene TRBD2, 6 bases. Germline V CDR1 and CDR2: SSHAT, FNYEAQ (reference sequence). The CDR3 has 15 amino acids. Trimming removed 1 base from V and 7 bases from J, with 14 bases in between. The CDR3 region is CASSLGPGVKNEQFF. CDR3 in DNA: TGTGCCAGCAGCTTAGGCCCGGGAGTTAAAAATGAGCAGTTCTTC.

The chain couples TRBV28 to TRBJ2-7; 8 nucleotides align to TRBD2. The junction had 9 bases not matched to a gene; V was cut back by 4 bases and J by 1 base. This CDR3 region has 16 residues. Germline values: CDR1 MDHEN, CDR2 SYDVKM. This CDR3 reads CASSSPGQRGSYEQYF. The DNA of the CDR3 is TGTGCCAGCAGTTCCCCCGGCCAGCGGGGGTCCTACGAGCAGTACTTC.

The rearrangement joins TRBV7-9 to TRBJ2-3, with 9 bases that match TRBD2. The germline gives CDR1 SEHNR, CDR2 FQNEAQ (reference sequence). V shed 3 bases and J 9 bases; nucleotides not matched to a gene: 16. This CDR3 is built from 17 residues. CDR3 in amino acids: CASSFISGGPGGDTQYF. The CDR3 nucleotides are TGTGCCAGCAGCTTTATTAGCGGGGGCCCCGGGGGAGACACGCAGTATTTT.

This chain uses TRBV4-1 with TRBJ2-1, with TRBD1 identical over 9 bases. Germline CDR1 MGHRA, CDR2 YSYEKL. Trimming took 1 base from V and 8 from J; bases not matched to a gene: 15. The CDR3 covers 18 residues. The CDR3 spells CASSQVFWGTGKLDEQFF. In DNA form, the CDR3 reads TGCGCCAGCAGCCAAGTTTTTTGGGGGACAGGGAAATTGGATGAGCAGTTCTTC.

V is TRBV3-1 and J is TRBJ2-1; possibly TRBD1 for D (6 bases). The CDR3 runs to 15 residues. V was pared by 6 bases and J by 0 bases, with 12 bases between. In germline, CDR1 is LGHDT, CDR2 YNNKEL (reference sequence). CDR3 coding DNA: TGTGCCAGCAGTTCCACAGGGATCTCCTACAATGAGCAGTTCTTC. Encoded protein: CASSSTGISYNEQFF.

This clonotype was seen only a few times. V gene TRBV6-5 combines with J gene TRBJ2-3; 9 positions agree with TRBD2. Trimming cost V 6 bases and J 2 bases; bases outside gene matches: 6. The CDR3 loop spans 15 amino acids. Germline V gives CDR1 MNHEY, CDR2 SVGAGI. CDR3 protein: CASSRRGGPTDTQYF. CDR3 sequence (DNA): TGTGCCAGCAGCCGGCGGGGGGGCCCCACAGATACGCAGTATTTT.

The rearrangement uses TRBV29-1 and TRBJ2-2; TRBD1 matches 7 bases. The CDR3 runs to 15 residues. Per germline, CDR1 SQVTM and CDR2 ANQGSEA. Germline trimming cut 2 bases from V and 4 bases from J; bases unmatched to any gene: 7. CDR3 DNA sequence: TGCAGCGTTGAAATACAGGGGATCTTCACCGGGGAGCTGTTTTTT. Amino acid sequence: CSVEIQGIFTGELFF.

In nucleotides, the CDR3 is TGTGCCAGCAGGCAGGGAAACACCATATATTTT. Protein product: CASRQGNTIYF. The chain combines TRBV12-3 or TRBV12-4 with TRBJ1-3; D is unresolved. The CDR3 spans 11 residues. The ends were cut back, 6 bases at V and 4 bases at J, with 4 bases in the middle.

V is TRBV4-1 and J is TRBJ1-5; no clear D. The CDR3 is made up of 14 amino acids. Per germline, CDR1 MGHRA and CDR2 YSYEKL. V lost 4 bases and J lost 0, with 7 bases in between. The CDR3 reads CASSRPGSNQPQHF. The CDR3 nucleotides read TGCGCCAGCAGCCGACCGGGTAGCAATCAGCCCCAGCATTTT.

The CDR3 loop reads CASSLRAGITNEKLFF. CDR3 DNA sequence: TGTGCCAGCAGTTTAAGGGCAGGGATAACTAATGAAAAACTGTTTTTT. This rearrangement joins TRBV12-3 or TRBV12-4 to TRBJ1-4, with D possibly TRBD1 on 5 matching bases. V was clipped by 2 bases and J by 1 base, with 11 bases between them. The CDR3 runs to 16 residues.